Below, 22 T cell receptor beta chains from the same sample are listed, as sequenced in a study of OX40 agonist ivuxolimab in advanced cancers. TCRdb's copy holds only in-frame clones and misses some; the assay was immunoSEQ multiplex PCR. The profile shows about 120,000 clones, around 89% of them singletons. Specimen: CD4+ or CD8+ T cells sorted from blood, collected in a trial of the OX40 agonist ivuxolimab. Every receptor here comes from an adult with an advanced solid tumor such as melanoma, head and neck, liver or kidney cancer.

The chain couples TRBV29-1 to TRBJ2-3, with D perhaps matching TRBD1 or TRBD2 (6 bases each). CDR1 and CDR2 from the germline V gene are SQVTM and ANQGSEA. V lost 5 bases, J lost 2 bases, and 11 bases lay in between. The CDR3 loop spans 13 amino acids. Written as DNA, the CDR3 is TGCAGCGTTTTAGGGGGGTCCACAGATACGCAGTATTTT. Its protein product is CSVLGGSTDTQYF.

Concerning this clone itself: Mismatch with germline at one junction end may stem from a read error. The chain recombines TRBV13 with TRBJ2-5; a possible D gene is TRBD1 (5 bases). This CDR3 is built from 13 residues. In germline, CDR1 is PRHDT, CDR2 FYEKMQ (reference sequence). CDR3 nucleotides: TGTGCCAGCAGCCTAGGGGTCCAAGAGACCCAGTACTTC. Translating gives CASSLGVQETQYF.

The chain uses TRBV12-5 and TRBJ2-1, with D tentatively TRBD2 (5 bases). Trimming took off 2 bases at V and 10 bases at J, with 12 bases between the two ends. The CDR3 spans 13 residues. Germline-derived CDR1 and CDR2 are LGHNT and FRNRAP. CDR3: CASGLPYTGEQFF. Here the CDR3 DNA reads TGTGCTAGTGGTTTGCCTTATACGGGGGAGCAGTTCTTC.

This sequence joins TRBV12-5 and TRBJ2-3; D unclear. V was trimmed by 0 bases and J by 4 bases, leaving 14 bases between them. Looked up from germline, CDR1 is LGHNT and CDR2 is FRNRAP. CDR3 length: 16 amino acids. CDR3 bases: TGTGCTAGTGGTTTGGTACTGGGAAGTGTACCAGATACGCAGTATTTT. Translation gives CASGLVLGSVPDTQYF. Filled out from reference TRBV12-5 and TRBJ2-3, the complete variable domain reads DARVTQTPRHKVTEMGQEVTMRCQPILGHNTVFWYRQTMMQGLELLAYFRNRAPLDDSGMPKDRFSAEMPDATLATLKIQPSEPRDSAVYFCASGLVLGSVPDTQYFGPGTRLTVL.

This clone was picked up one time. The chain carries TRBV6-5 and TRBJ1-6; TRBD1 matches at 8 bases. Trimming cost V 4 bases and J 7 bases; bases outside gene matches: 0. The CDR3 length is 13 residues. Germline CDR1 reads MNHEY; CDR2 reads SVGAGI. The CDR3 nucleotides are TGTGCCAGCAGTTGGGACAGGAATTCACCCCTCCACTTT. Protein sequence: CASSWDRNSPLHF.

With respect to this clone: A read error may produce the germline difference seen at one junction end. CDR3 sequence: CASSFSRETGSF. Written as DNA, the CDR3 is TGTGCCAGCAGCTTTAGTAGGGAAACTGGGTCCTTT. V usage is TRBV5-6 and J usage is TRBJ1-1; unclear D gene. Germline V gives CDR1 SGHDT, CDR2 YYEEEE. This CDR3 comprises 12 residues.

The V gene is TRBV9, the J gene TRBJ1-6; D unclear. Germline assignment: CDR1 SGDLS and CDR2 YYNGEE. V was cut by 5 bases and J by 9 bases, with 21 bases left in between. CDR3 length: 16 residues. CDR3 in amino acids: CASRPDFGDSSSPLHF. CDR3 coding DNA: TGTGCCAGCAGACCGGATTTCGGGGATTCTAGTTCACCCCTCCACTTT.

V is TRBV2 and J is TRBJ2-3; D is perhaps TRBD2 (7 bases). Trimming stripped 3 bases from V and 0 bases from J, with 13 bases between. From germline, CDR1 is SNHLY and CDR2 FYNNEI. The CDR3 is made up of 16 amino acids. CDR3 nucleotide sequence: TGTGCCAGCAGTGATGGGGGGGCGTATAGCACAGATACGCAGTATTTT. Encoded protein: CASSDGGAYSTDTQYF.

The chain uses TRBV4-1 and TRBJ2-5; D is undetermined. The germline V gene has CDR1 MGHRA and CDR2 YSYEKL. The CDR3 has 14 residues. Trimming removed 1 base at V and 6 bases at J, with 12 bases between. The CDR3 nucleotides are TGCGCCAGCAGCCAAGTTCCAGGTTCACAGACCCAGTACTTC. Protein: CASSQVPGSQTQYF.

A few counts support this clone. The rearrangement joins TRBV4-3 to TRBJ2-1, with 8 bases matching TRBD2. J gave up 6 bases and V 3 bases, and 10 bases lay outside the gene matches. The CDR3 is 16 residues long. Germline assignment: CDR1 LGHNA and CDR2 YSLEER. CDR3 bases: TGCGCCAGCAGCCACTCGGGGGGGGAGGGATTCAATGAGCAGTTCTTC. Translating it yields CASSHSGGEGFNEQFF.

The rearrangement joins TRBV21-1 to TRBJ1-6; no check of the table's D call, TRBD1, against the DNA was made. TRBV21-1 is a documented pseudogene. This CDR3 is 15 amino acids long. This chain's CDR3 is CASSKSLRYNSPLHF. In DNA, the CDR3 is TGTGCCAGCAGCAAATCCCTCAGGTATAATTCACCCCTCCACTTT.

This chain joins TRBV28 and TRBJ1-2; D might be TRBD1 (6 bases). This CDR3 is built from 15 residues. Germline CDR1 reads MDHEN; CDR2 reads SYDVKM. V was clipped by 4 bases and J by 2 bases, with 14 bases between them. This chain's CDR3 is CASSSGAGRNYGYTF. The CDR3 DNA reads TGTGCCAGCAGTTCGGGGGCCGGAAGAAACTATGGCTACACCTTC.

This chain joins TRBV28 and TRBJ2-7; the D gene is possibly TRBD1 (6 bases). The V end lost 4 bases, the J end lost 4 bases, and 11 bases lay between the germline ends. The germline V gene has CDR1 MDHEN and CDR2 SYDVKM. The CDR3 extends over 13 amino acids. CDR3 region: CASSSDRPYEQYF. In DNA, the CDR3 is TGTGCCAGCAGTTCAGACAGGCCTTACGAGCAGTACTTC.

The chain joins TRBV30 to TRBJ2-1; unclear D gene. Trimming pared 2 bases from V and 12 bases from J, leaving 14 bases between. The germline V gene encodes CDR1 GTSNPN and CDR2 SVGIG (reference sequence). The CDR3 has 12 residues. In nucleotides, the CDR3 is TGTGCCTGGAGTCCAGGCCCCCGAGGGCAGTTCTTC. This gives the protein CAWSPGPRGQFF.

This clone was recorded once. The rearrangement links TRBV2 to TRBJ2-7; 11 bases are shared with TRBD2. The CDR3 is made up of 17 amino acids. V lost 7 bases to trimming and J lost 1 base; unmatched junction nucleotides: 12. Germline values: CDR1 SNHLY, CDR2 FYNNEI. CDR3 region: CASTRLAGGQGSYEQYF. The CDR3 DNA sequence: TGTGCCAGCACGAGGCTAGCGGGGGGCCAGGGGTCCTACGAGCAGTACTTC.

The chain links TRBV7-8 to TRBJ1-2, with TRBD1 matching 7 bases. This CDR3 comprises 14 residues. Germline V gene lookup returns CDR1 SGHVS and CDR2 FQNEAQ. V was clipped by 5 bases and J by 9 bases; unmatched bases: 12. The CDR3: CASSPGLEGASYTF. The CDR3 DNA reads as TGTGCCAGCAGCCCAGGGCTTGAGGGGGCTAGCTACACCTTC.

J is TRBJ2-5 and V is TRBV2; D is possibly TRBD1 (6 bases). V was pared by 5 bases and J by 7 bases, with 14 bases between. CDR3 size: 13 residues. CDR1 SNHLY and CDR2 FYNNEI come from the germline V gene. CDR3 sequence reads: CASSRTGSATQYF. In DNA, the CDR3 is TGTGCCAGCAGTCGTACAGGGAGCGCGACCCAGTACTTC.

The V gene is TRBV4-1, the J gene TRBJ2-7; 9 positions agree with TRBD1. Germline-derived CDR1 and CDR2 are MGHRA and YSYEKL. The CDR3 spans 15 residues. V lost 5 bases to trimming and J lost 1 base; unmatched junction nucleotides: 6. The CDR3 DNA sequence: TGCGCCAGCAGCTCCCCGGGACAGGGTTCCTACGAGCAGTACTTC. Protein: CASSSPGQGSYEQYF.

The chain has TRBV27 and TRBJ2-7, with D unclear. The CDR3 is 11 amino acids. Germline V gene lookup returns CDR1 MNHEY and CDR2 SMNVEV (reference sequence). V shed 7 bases and J shed 3 bases, with 7 bases lying between them. The DNA of the CDR3 is TGTGCCAGCACCCTAAGCTACGAGCAGTACTTC. This translates into CASTLSYEQYF.

The rearrangement joins TRBV30 to TRBJ1-6; D is ambiguous. The V and J ends lost 1 base and 7 bases respectively, with 11 bases between them. CDR1 GTSNPN and CDR2 SVGIG come from the germline V gene (reference sequence). The length of the CDR3 is 14 residues. CDR3 nucleotide sequence: TGTGCCTGGAGTGCTTCAAAGAGGAATTCACCCCTCCACTTT. Encoded protein: CAWSASKRNSPLHF. Supplemented by reference TRBV30 and TRBJ1-6, the full variable domain reads SQTIHQWPATLVQPVGSPLSLECTVEGTSNPNLYWYRQAAGRGLQLLFYSVGIGQISSEVPQNLSASRPQDRQFILSSKKLLLSDSGFYLCAWSASKRNSPLHFGNGTRLTVT.

This clone was observed a few times. This chain uses TRBV30 with TRBJ2-7, with 8 positions matching TRBD2. The CDR3 length is 14 residues. In germline, CDR1 is GTSNPN, CDR2 SVGIG (reference sequence). Trimming removed 4 bases from V and 0 bases from J; junction bases left unmatched: 5. The CDR3 DNA reads as TGTGCCTGGACCCTAAGCGGGGGCTCCTACGAGCAGTACTTC. It encodes CAWTLSGGSYEQYF. Combining the CDR3 with reference TRBV30 and TRBJ2-7 gives the whole variable domain SQTIHQWPATLVQPVGSPLSLECTVEGTSNPNLYWYRQAAGRGLQLLFYSVGIGQISSEVPQNLSASRPQDRQFILSSKKLLLSDSGFYLCAWTLSGGSYEQYFGPGTRLTVT.

The CDR3 reads CASSWRQDTDTQYF. The CDR3 region has the DNA TGCGCCAGCAGCTGGAGACAAGACACAGATACGCAGTATTTT. This chain connects TRBV5-1 to TRBJ2-3; D gene ambiguous. The CDR3 is 14 amino acids. The germline V gene encodes CDR1 SGHRS and CDR2 YFSETQ. V gave up 3 bases and J gave up 2 bases, with 10 bases separating them.